This TCR beta chain was observed in a study of tumor and adjacent non-tumor tissue in lung cancer. Three rounds of nested PCR, following a modified ARM-PCR protocol, produced the TCRbeta library. Using its own MiXCR run on the multiplex PCR reads, TCRdb lists one record per CDR3 protein. The sample lists about 90,000 distinct CDR3 sequences, more than 75% occurring once. The template was RNA from unsorted bulk tissue. More than 3 cm separated this lung sample from the edge of the tumor. Points from the study as a whole: Significantly higher TCR diversity was found in tumor than normal lung.

On this clonotype: Its antigen remains unknown. At one end, the junction sequence differs from germline, possibly due to a read error.

This CDR3 spans 15 amino acids. Germline loops: CDR1 SQVTM, CDR2 ANQGSEA. The chain employs TRBV29-1 and TRBJ2-5, with TRBD2 identical over 13 bases. The receptor was isolated from a woman in her fifties or sixties with non-small cell lung cancer. Input material: distant non-tumor lung tissue. The CDR3 loop reads CSLRLAGGLQETQHF. CDR3 sequence (DNA): TGCAGCCTTCGACTAGCGGGGGGATTACAAGAGACCCAGCACTTC.